This TCR beta chain was observed in a study of molecular identifiers for immune sequencing clone quantification. Whole-study context: Replicates partitioned RNA from about 20,000 or 100,000 naive CD8 cells into five parts, sequencing four.

Study outcomes and limitations: Clones carrying above 20 RNA copies accounted for over 99% of effector molecules, under 1% in naive cells.

The CDR3 length is 16 residues. Germline V CDR1 and CDR2: SGHDT, YYEEEE. The V end was cut by 2 bases, the J end by 5 bases, with 18 bases between. This clonotype was seen more than once but under ten times. Its antigen is as yet unknown. Previously described methods with listed TCR primers produced the bulk TCR libraries. One entry per CDR3 protein results from TCRdb running MiXCR on the PCR reads. The table includes just under 650,000 distinct CDR3 sequences, nearly 20% detected once. The sequence came from a human donor in good health. Some libraries in this study had Jurkat cell RNA spiked in. The gene calls are TRBV5-6 and TRBJ2-3; D is possibly TRBD1 or TRBD2 (5 bases each). The specimen was naive CD8+ T cells from blood, with Jurkat cell RNA spiked in. Subset specified: FACS-sorted CD8+CD4-CCR7+CD45RA+ naive T cells. CDR3: CASSFFRDDGRDTQYF. The CDR3 DNA reads as TGTGCCAGCAGCTTTTTCAGGGACGATGGTCGAGATACGCAGTATTTT.